This paragraph covers one T cell receptor (beta chain) sequence. There are 14 residues in the CDR3. Germline lookup yields CDR1 MGHRA and CDR2 YSYEKL. Trimming shortened V by 1 base and J by 7 bases, and 11 bases separated the two germline ends. These data are taken from a study of blood T cell repertoires in COVID-19. The Seattle patients joined while their infection was active and were tracked longitudinally afterward. As originally analysed: Quantification of nucleated cells was approximated via reference gene primer amplification. Generated by immunoSEQ multiplex PCR, the TCRdb table keeps only in-frame clones and is missing some. V, J and clone size are taken as reported in that table, and D and trimming were inferred from the DNA itself. There are hundreds of thousands of clones in the sample; around 88% occur only once, and roughly 6% lies in the top ten.

Sequencing input: peripheral blood. The gene calls are TRBV4-1 and TRBJ1-5; D perhaps matches TRBD1 (5 bases). The source of this sequence is a woman aged 25 to 39 with COVID-19, enrolled during active disease. In DNA, the CDR3 is TGCGCCAGCAGCCAAGGGGCAGGGAAGCAGCCCCAGCATTTT. Translation: CASSQGAGKQPQHF.